These 9 T cell receptor beta chains came from one sample sequenced in a study of control samples from healthy donors and cancer patients. Assay used: immunoSEQ multiplex PCR; TCRdb lists only in-frame clones, some missing. The repertoire consists of 120,000 or so clones, with around 87% occurring once and the leading ten covering about 8.7%. The sequenced material came from blood. The receptors were gathered from a man aged 35-49 years in good health.

V is TRBV7-2 and J is TRBJ2-2, with D perhaps being TRBD1 or TRBD2 (5 bases each). Trimming removed 0 bases from V and 4 bases from J, with 12 bases in between. Germline V gene sequence: CDR1 SGHTA, CDR2 FQGNSA. The CDR3 sequence is 16 residues long. CDR3 sequence reads: CASSLAVGAGTGELFF. Written as DNA, the CDR3 is TGTGCCAGCAGCTTAGCCGTCGGGGCGGGCACCGGGGAGCTGTTTTTT.

The chain joins TRBV19 to TRBJ2-7, with D perhaps TRBD2 (5 bases). Trimming cost V 1 base and J 3 bases, with 7 bases left between them. Germline values: CDR1 LNHDA, CDR2 SQIVND (reference sequence). The CDR3 sequence is 13 residues long. The CDR3 sequence is CASSIARGYEQYF. Written as DNA, the CDR3 is TGTGCCAGTAGTATAGCCCGGGGCTACGAGCAGTACTTC. Combining the CDR3 with reference TRBV19 and TRBJ2-7 gives the whole variable domain DGGITQSPKYLFRKEGQNVTLSCEQNLNHDAMYWYRQDPGQGLRLIYYSQIVNDFQKGDIAEGYSVSREKKESFPLTVTSAQKNPTAFYLCASSIARGYEQYFGPGTRLTVT.

This sequence joins TRBV6-5 and TRBJ2-7; D not certain. The CDR3 has 11 residues. Germline CDR1 reads MNHEY; CDR2 reads SVGAGI. With 7 bases removed from V and 3 bases from J, the gap between germline ends came to 7 bases. Here the CDR3 reads CASTLVYEQYF. In DNA form, the CDR3 reads TGTGCCAGCACTTTGGTCTACGAGCAGTACTTC.

There are a few counts of this clone. The chain has TRBV7-9 and TRBJ1-4; D is possibly TRBD1 (6 bases). V was trimmed by 1 base and J by 0 bases, leaving 6 bases between them. The CDR3 sequence is 15 residues long. Germline CDR1 and CDR2: SEHNR and FQNEAQ (reference sequence). The chain's CDR3 is CASSLGTATNEKLFF. The CDR3 bases are TGTGCCAGCAGCTTAGGGACAGCAACTAATGAAAAACTGTTTTTT.

The count of this clone is one. The V gene is TRBV7-9, the J gene TRBJ1-1; D remains unclear. This CDR3 comprises 13 residues. Germline CDR1 reads SEHNR; CDR2 reads FQNEAQ (reference sequence). The ends were cut back, 3 bases at V and 2 bases at J, with 7 bases in the middle. CDR3 region: CASSLAINTEAFF. As DNA, the CDR3 is TGTGCCAGCAGCTTGGCAATTAACACTGAAGCTTTCTTT.

The chain carries TRBV6-5 and TRBJ2-7, with TRBD1 identical over 7 bases. CDR1 is MNHEY, CDR2 SVGAGI, per germline. The J segment lost 0 bases and the V segment lost 6 bases, leaving 2 bases of the junction unmatched. The CDR3 is made up of 13 amino acids. The CDR3 sequence: CASRTGSSYEQYF. The CDR3 DNA reads as TGTGCCAGCAGGACAGGGAGCTCCTACGAGCAGTACTTC.

The chain links TRBV30 to TRBJ2-7, with 7 bases that match TRBD1. Germline lookup yields CDR1 GTSNPN and CDR2 SVGIG (reference sequence). The CDR3 consists of 13 residues. The J segment lost 3 bases and the V segment lost 4 bases, leaving 6 bases of the junction unmatched. For the CDR3, the DNA is TGTGCCTGGAACGAGGGGGCCATCTACGAGCAGTACTTC. The encoded protein is CAWNEGAIYEQYF.

J is TRBJ1-1 and V is TRBV5-4; D call uncertain. Deletions cut 4 bases from V and 1 base from J, with 11 bases between. Per the germline V gene, CDR1 is SGHNT and CDR2 is YYREEE (reference sequence). The CDR3 runs 14 residues. The DNA for the CDR3 is TGTGCCAGCAGCCTCGGACGGAAGAACACTGAAGCTTTCTTT. It is translated as CASSLGRKNTEAFF.

In its sample, this clone was seen once. This chain connects TRBV29-1 to TRBJ2-1; D possibly uses TRBD1 or TRBD2 (5 bases each). V was clipped by 2 bases and J by 13 bases, with 21 bases between them. The CDR3 length is 14 residues. Germline V lookup: CDR1 SQVTM, CDR2 ANQGSEA. The CDR3 DNA reads TGCAGCGTTGAAATAGTAGTGGGACGGGGTCCACAGTTCTTC. Protein product: CSVEIVVGRGPQFF.